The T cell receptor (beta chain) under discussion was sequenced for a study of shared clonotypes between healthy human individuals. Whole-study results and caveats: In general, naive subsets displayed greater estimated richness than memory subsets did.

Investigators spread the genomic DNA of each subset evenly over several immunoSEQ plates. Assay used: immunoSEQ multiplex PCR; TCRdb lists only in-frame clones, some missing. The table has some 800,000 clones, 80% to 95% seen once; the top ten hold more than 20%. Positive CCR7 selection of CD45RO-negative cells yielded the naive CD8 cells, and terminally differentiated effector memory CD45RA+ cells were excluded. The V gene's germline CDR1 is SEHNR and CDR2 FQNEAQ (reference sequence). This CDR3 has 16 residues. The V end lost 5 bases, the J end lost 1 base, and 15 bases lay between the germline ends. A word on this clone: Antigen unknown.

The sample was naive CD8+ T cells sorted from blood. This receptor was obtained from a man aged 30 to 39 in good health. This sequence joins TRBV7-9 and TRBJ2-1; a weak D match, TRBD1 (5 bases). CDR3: CASSPRAGQSYNEQFF. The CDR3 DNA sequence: TGTGCCAGCAGCCCCCGCGCAGGGCAGTCCTACAATGAGCAGTTCTTC.